A selection of T cell receptor beta chains follows, all from one sample in a study of blood T cell repertoires in COVID-19. Assay used: immunoSEQ multiplex PCR; TCRdb lists only in-frame clones, some missing. In the table there are a few hundred thousand clones, approximately 87% of which are singletons. Source material: peripheral blood. The receptor set was obtained from a man aged 60 to 69 who had recovered from COVID-19. Each CDR3 is given with its conserved first and last residue. The D gene is left open where the match is weak. Clone size is shown for a subset of rows, as once, few, many or a class of expanded clone.

V: TRBV6-2/TRBV6-3; size: few; D: -; J: TRBJ2-2; CDR3: CASRPLRQAHTGELFF; DNA: TGTGCCAGCAGACCTTTACGACAGGCCCACACCGGGGAGCTGTTTTTT
V: TRBV3-1/TRBV3-2; size: -; D: -; J: TRBJ2-7; CDR3: CASSARYEQYF; DNA: TGTGCCAGCAGCGCCCGGTACGAGCAGTACTTC
V: TRBV19; size: -; D: TRBD1; J: TRBJ1-2; CDR3: CASMNRGRLSGYTF; DNA: TGTGCCAGTATGAACAGGGGGCGTTTGTCCGGCTACACCTTC
V: TRBV19; size: -; D: -; J: TRBJ2-7; CDR3: CASSTGTPPYEQYF; DNA: TGTGCCAGTAGTACTGGGACTCCCCCCTACGAGCAGTACTTC
V: TRBV19; size: -; D: TRBD2; J: TRBJ2-7; CDR3: CASSRLAGGYEQYF; DNA: TGTGCCAGTAGCAGACTAGCGGGGGGCTACGAGCAGTACTTC
V: TRBV5-4; size: many; D: TRBD1; J: TRBJ2-3; CDR3: CASSRQGAADTQYF; DNA: TGTGCCAGCAGCCGACAGGGGGCGGCAGATACGCAGTATTTT
V: TRBV30; size: -; D: -; J: TRBJ1-1; CDR3: CAWSVIRGANTEAFF; DNA: TGTGCCTGGAGTGTAATACGGGGGGCGAACACTGAAGCTTTCTTT
V: TRBV11-1; size: -; D: TRBD1; J: TRBJ2-6; CDR3: CASSFRGSGANVLTF; DNA: TGTGCCAGCAGCTTCAGGGGGTCTGGGGCCAACGTCCTGACTTTC
V: TRBV7-3; size: once; D: TRBD2; J: TRBJ2-2; CDR3: CASSAHPIAGGPTGELFF; DNA: TGTGCCAGCAGCGCACACCCCATAGCGGGGGGGCCCACCGGGGAGCTGTTTTTT
V: TRBV14; size: -; D: -; J: TRBJ2-7; CDR3: CASSQERGSGQYF; DNA: TGTGCCAGCAGCCAAGAACGGGGGTCAGGGCAGTACTTC
V: TRBV6-5; size: -; D: -; J: TRBJ1-1; CDR3: CASSPGGGAEAFF; DNA: TGTGCCAGCAGTCCCGGGGGGGGCGCTGAAGCTTTCTTT
V: TRBV29-1; size: -; D: -; J: TRBJ1-1; CDR3: CSVENRSNTEAFF; DNA: TGCAGCGTTGAAAACAGGTCGAACACTGAAGCTTTCTTT
V: TRBV6-5; size: -; D: -; J: TRBJ1-3; CDR3: CASPPGRENTIYF; DNA: TGTGCCTCTCCCCCAGGCAGGGAAAACACCATATATTTT
V: TRBV18; size: -; D: -; J: TRBJ2-2; CDR3: CASSPGVPQSTGELFF; DNA: TGTGCCAGCTCGCCCGGAGTCCCGCAAAGCACCGGGGAGCTGTTTTTT
V: TRBV3-1/TRBV3-2; size: -; D: -; J: TRBJ1-2; CDR3: CASSPQMVGGTGHTF; DNA: TGTGCCAGCAGCCCCCAGATGGTCGGGGGTACGGGCCACACCTTC
V: TRBV11-2; size: -; D: TRBD2; J: TRBJ2-1; CDR3: CASLEKAGGPNYNEQFF; DNA: TGTGCCAGCCTGGAGAAAGCGGGAGGGCCTAACTACAATGAGCAGTTCTTC
V: TRBV7-2; size: -; D: -; J: TRBJ1-5; CDR3: CASSLESQGYTGNQPQHF; DNA: TGTGCCAGCAGCTTAGAATCTCAGGGTTATACGGGCAATCAGCCCCAGCATTTT
V: TRBV15; size: -; D: -; J: TRBJ2-2; CDR3: CATSRVVGTSTGELFF; DNA: TGTGCCACCAGCAGAGTTGTCGGGACATCGACCGGGGAGCTGTTTTTT
V: TRBV30; size: -; D: TRBD1; J: TRBJ1-5; CDR3: CAWSVGQGDQPQHF; DNA: TGTGCCTGGAGCGTCGGACAGGGCGATCAGCCCCAGCATTTT
V: TRBV12-5; size: once; D: -; J: TRBJ2-2; CDR3: CASGLTSGTANTGELFF; DNA: TGTGCTAGTGGCTTGACCTCCGGGACTGCGAACACCGGGGAGCTGTTTTTT
V: TRBV12-5; size: -; D: -; J: TRBJ2-1; CDR3: CASGLIRFSGSYNEQFF; DNA: TGTGCTAGTGGTTTGATCCGTTTTTCAGGGTCCTACAATGAGCAGTTCTTC
V: TRBV28; size: -; D: TRBD1; J: TRBJ2-7; CDR3: CASSTGTVTYEQYF; DNA: TGTGCCAGCTCTACTGGGACAGTTACCTACGAGCAGTACTTC
V: TRBV19; size: -; D: -; J: TRBJ2-2; CDR3: CASSWADSNTGELFF; DNA: TGTGCCAGTAGTTGGGCAGATTCAAACACCGGGGAGCTGTTTTTT
V: TRBV9; size: -; D: -; J: TRBJ1-3; CDR3: CASSSGGSGNSGNTIYF; DNA: TGTGCCAGCAGCTCGGGGGGCTCCGGAAACTCTGGAAACACCATATATTTT
V: TRBV18; size: -; D: TRBD1; J: TRBJ1-1; CDR3: CASSPGTGGFTEAFF; DNA: TGTGCCAGCTCACCAGGGACAGGGGGCTTTACTGAAGCTTTCTTT
V: TRBV19; size: -; D: TRBD1; J: TRBJ2-1; CDR3: CASSLPGQGYNEQFF; DNA: TGTGCCAGTAGCCTACCGGGACAGGGGTACAATGAGCAGTTCTTC
V: TRBV13; size: -; D: -; J: TRBJ2-1; CDR3: CASSLSEGNEQFF; DNA: TGTGCCAGCAGCTTAAGCGAGGGAAATGAGCAGTTCTTC
V: TRBV7-2; size: -; D: -; J: TRBJ2-5; CDR3: CASSLGGLPTQYF; DNA: TGTGCCAGCAGCTTAGGGGGCCTTCCGACCCAGTACTTC
V: TRBV9; size: -; D: TRBD2; J: TRBJ2-3; CDR3: CASSVGPSGFTDTQYF; DNA: TGTGCCAGCAGCGTAGGGCCTAGCGGGTTTACAGATACGCAGTATTTT
V: TRBV12-3/TRBV12-4; size: -; D: -; J: TRBJ2-5; CDR3: CASSLRSQETQYF; DNA: TGTGCCAGCAGTCTCAGGTCGCAAGAGACCCAGTACTTC
V: TRBV7-2; size: -; D: -; J: TRBJ1-4; CDR3: CASSPGGGKNEKLFF; DNA: TGTGCCAGCAGCCCCGGGGGAGGGAAAAATGAAAAACTGTTTTTT
V: TRBV5-4; size: -; D: TRBD2; J: TRBJ2-3; CDR3: CASSGLAGRTDTQYF; DNA: TGTGCCAGCAGCGGACTAGCGGGACGCACAGATACGCAGTATTTT
V: TRBV5-4; size: -; D: TRBD2; J: TRBJ2-3; CDR3: CASSSAGGQVDTQYF; DNA: TGTGCCAGCAGCTCGGCGGGGGGGCAGGTAGATACGCAGTATTTT
V: TRBV6-5; size: -; D: -; J: TRBJ1-6; CDR3: CASSYEGDSSSPLHF; DNA: TGTGCCAGCAGTTACGAGGGAGATAGTAGTTCACCCCTCCACTTT